This T cell receptor beta chain was retrieved from a study of blood T cell repertoires in COVID-19. This clone was recorded only once. Trimming at V came to 5 bases and at J to 2 bases, leaving 6 bases not matched to a gene. The CDR3 runs 16 residues. Germline V gene data show CDR1 as SGHTA and CDR2 as FQGNSA. Assay used: immunoSEQ multiplex PCR; TCRdb lists only in-frame clones, some missing. The repertoire holds 150,000 to 200,000 clones, with less than 85% as singletons. V is TRBV7-2 and J is TRBJ2-6, with 7 bases that match TRBD1. The sequence derives from a woman between 55 and 75 years old with acute COVID-19. Sequenced input: PBMCs or T cells enriched from blood (not recorded which). The CDR3 is CASSVGTVPGANVLTF. The CDR3 region has the DNA TGTGCCAGCAGCGTCGGGACAGTCCCTGGGGCCAACGTCCTGACTTTC.